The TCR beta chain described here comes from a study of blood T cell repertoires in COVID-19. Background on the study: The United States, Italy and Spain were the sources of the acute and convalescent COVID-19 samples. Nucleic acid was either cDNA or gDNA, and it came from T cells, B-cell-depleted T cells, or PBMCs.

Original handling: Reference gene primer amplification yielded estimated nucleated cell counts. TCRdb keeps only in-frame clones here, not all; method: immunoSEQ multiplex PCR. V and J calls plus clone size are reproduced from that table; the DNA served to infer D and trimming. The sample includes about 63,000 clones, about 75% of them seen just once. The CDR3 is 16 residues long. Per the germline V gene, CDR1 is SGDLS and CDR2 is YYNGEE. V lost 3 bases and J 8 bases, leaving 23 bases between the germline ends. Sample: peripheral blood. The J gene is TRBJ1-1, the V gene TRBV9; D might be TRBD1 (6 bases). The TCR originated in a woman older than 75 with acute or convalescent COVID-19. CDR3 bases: TGTGCCAGCAGCGCAGGCCGCTGGGGGGGGCGCGCGGAAGCTTTCTTT. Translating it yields CASSAGRWGGRAEAFF.